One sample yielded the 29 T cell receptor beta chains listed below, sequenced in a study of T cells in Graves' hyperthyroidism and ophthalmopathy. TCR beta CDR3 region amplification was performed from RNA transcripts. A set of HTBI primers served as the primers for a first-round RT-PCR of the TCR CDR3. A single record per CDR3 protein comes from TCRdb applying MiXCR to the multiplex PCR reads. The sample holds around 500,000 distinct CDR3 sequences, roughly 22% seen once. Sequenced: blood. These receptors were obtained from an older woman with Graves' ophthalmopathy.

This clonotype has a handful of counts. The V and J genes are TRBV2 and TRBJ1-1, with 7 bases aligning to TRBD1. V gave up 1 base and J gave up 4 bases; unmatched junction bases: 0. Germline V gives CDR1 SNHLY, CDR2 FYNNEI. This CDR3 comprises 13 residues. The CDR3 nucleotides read TGTGCCAGCAGTGAAGACAGGGGCACTGAAGCTTTCTTT. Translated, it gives CASSEDRGTEAFF. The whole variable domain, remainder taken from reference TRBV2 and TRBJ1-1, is EPEVTQTPSHQVTQMGQEVILRCVPISNHLYFYWYRQILGQKVEFLVSFYNNEISEKSEIFDDQFSVERPDGSNFTLKIRSTKLEDSAMYFCASSEDRGTEAFFGQGTRLTVV.

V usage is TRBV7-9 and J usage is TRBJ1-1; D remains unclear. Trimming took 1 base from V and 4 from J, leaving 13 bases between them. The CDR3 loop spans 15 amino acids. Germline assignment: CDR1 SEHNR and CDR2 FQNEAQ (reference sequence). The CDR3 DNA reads TGTGCCAGCAGCTTAGGAGGTACTCCGGGCACTGAAGCTTTCTTT. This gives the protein CASSLGGTPGTEAFF.

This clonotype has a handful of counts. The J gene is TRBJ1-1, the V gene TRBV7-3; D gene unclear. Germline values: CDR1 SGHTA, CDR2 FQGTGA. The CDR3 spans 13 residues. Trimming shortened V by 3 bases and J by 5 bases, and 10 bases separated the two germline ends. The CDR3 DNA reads TGTGCCAGCAGCTTCGGACCTGCAACTGAAGCTTTCTTT. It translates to CASSFGPATEAFF. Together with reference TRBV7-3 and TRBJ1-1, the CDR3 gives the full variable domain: GAGVSQTPSNKVTEKGKYVELRCDPISGHTALYWYRQSLGQGPEFLIYFQGTGAADDSGLPNDRFFAVRPEGSVSTLKIQRTERGDSAVYLCASSFGPATEAFFGQGTRLTVV.

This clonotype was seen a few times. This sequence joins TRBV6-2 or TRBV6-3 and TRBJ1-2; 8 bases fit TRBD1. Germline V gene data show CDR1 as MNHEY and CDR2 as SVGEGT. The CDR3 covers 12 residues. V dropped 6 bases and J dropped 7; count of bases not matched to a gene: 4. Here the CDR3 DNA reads TGTGCCAGCAGGGACAGGGTCCCTGGCTACACCTTC. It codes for CASRDRVPGYTF.

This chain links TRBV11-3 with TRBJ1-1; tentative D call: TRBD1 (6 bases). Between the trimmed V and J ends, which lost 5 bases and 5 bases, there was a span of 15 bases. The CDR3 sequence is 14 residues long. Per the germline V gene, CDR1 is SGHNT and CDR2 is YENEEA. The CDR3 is CASSGGGGRTEAFF. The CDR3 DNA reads TGTGCCAGCAGCGGAGGGGGAGGGCGGACTGAAGCTTTCTTT. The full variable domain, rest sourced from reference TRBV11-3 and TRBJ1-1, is EAGVVQSPRYKIIEKKQPVAFWCNPISGHNTLYWYLQNLGQGPELLIRYENEEAVDDSQLPKDRFSAERLKGVDSTLKIQPAELGDSAVYLCASSGGGGRTEAFFGQGTRLTVV.

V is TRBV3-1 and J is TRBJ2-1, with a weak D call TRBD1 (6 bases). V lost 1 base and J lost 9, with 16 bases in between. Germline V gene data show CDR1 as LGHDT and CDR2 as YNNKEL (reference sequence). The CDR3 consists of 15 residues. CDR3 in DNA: TGTGCCAGCAGCCAAGGAGGGACATGGGGCGGTGAGCAGTTCTTC. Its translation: CASSQGGTWGGEQFF.

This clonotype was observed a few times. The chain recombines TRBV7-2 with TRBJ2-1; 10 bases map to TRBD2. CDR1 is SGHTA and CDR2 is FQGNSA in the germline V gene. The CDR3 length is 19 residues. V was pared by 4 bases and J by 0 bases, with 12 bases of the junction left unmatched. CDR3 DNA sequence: TGTGCCAGCAGCTCCCCCCCGACTAGCGGGCTTAGCTCCTACAATGAGCAGTTCTTC. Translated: CASSSPPTSGLSSYNEQFF. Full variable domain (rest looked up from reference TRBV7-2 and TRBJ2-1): GAGVSQSPSNKVTEKGKDVELRCDPISGHTALYWYRQSLGQGLEFLIYFQGNSAPDKSGLPSDRFSAERTGGSVSTLTIQRTQQEDSAVYLCASSSPPTSGLSSYNEQFFGPGTRLTVL.

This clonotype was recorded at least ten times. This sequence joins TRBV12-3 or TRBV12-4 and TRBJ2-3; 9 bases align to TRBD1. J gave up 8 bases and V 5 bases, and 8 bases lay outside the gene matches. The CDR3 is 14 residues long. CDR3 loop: CASSGQGRGVTQYF. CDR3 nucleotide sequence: TGTGCCAGCAGTGGACAGGGGAGGGGAGTTACGCAGTATTTT.

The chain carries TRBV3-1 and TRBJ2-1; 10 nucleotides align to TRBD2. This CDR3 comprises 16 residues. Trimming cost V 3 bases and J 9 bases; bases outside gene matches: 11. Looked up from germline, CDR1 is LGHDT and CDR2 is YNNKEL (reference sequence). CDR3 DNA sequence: TGTGCCAGCAGCCATTCATCACTAGCGGGATCGGTTGAGCAGTTCTTC. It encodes CASSHSSLAGSVEQFF.

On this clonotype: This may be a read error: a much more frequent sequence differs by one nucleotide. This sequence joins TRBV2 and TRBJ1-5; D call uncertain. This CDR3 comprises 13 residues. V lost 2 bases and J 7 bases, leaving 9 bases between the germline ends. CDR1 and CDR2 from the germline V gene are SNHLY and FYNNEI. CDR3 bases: TGTGCCAGCAGTGAATGGGTTAGGCAGCCCCAGCATTTT. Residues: CASSEWVRQPQHF.

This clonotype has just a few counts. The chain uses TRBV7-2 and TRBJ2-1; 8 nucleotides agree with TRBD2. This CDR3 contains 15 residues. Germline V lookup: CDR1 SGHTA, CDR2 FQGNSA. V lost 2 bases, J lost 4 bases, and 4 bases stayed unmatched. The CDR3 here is CASSLSGGIYNEQFF. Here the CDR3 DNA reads TGTGCCAGCAGCTTATCGGGGGGGATTTACAATGAGCAGTTCTTC.

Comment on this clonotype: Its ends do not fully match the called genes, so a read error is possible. The CDR3 sequence: CASSLRRGNSPLRF. CDR3 nucleotide sequence: TGTGCCAGCAGTTTGCGCAGGGGGAATTCACCCCTCCGTTTT. This chain joins TRBV12-3 or TRBV12-4 and TRBJ1-6; 7 nucleotides match TRBD1. There are 14 residues in the CDR3.

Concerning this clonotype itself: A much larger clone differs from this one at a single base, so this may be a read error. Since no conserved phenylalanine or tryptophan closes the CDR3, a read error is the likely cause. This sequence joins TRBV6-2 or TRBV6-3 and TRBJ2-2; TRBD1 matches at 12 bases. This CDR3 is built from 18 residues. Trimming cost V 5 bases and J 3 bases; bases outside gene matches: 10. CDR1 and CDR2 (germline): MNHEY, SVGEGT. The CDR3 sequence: CASSNLRWDRGHTGELFS. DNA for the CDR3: TGTGCCAGCAGTAATCTCCGCTGGGACAGGGGGCACACCGGGGAGCTGTTTTCT.

CDR3 loop: CASSLLAGNSGEQYF. CDR3 DNA sequence: TGCGCCAGCAGCCTTCTAGCGGGAAATTCGGGGGAGCAGTACTTC. This chain joins TRBV5-1 and TRBJ2-7, with 9 bases aligning to TRBD2. CDR3 length: 15 residues. Germline CDR1 is SGHRS and CDR2 is YFSETQ. The trim removed 4 bases at V and 7 bases at J, leaving 12 bases unmatched. The full variable domain, with the rest looked up from reference TRBV5-1 and TRBJ2-7, is KAGVTQTPRYLIKTRGQQVTLSCSPISGHRSVSWYQQTPGQGLQFLFEYFSETQRNKGNFPGRFSGRQFSNSRSEMNVSTLELGDSALYLCASSLLAGNSGEQYFGPGTRLTVT.

The CDR3 DNA sequence: TGTGCCAGCAGTTACTCTGGCGATCATTCACCCCTCCACTTT. Protein: CASSYSGDHSPLHF. J is TRBJ1-6 and V is TRBV6-5; D unresolved. Trimming left V 0 bases short and J 8 bases short, with 8 bases between. This CDR3 contains 14 residues. Germline V CDR1 and CDR2: MNHEY, SVGAGI.

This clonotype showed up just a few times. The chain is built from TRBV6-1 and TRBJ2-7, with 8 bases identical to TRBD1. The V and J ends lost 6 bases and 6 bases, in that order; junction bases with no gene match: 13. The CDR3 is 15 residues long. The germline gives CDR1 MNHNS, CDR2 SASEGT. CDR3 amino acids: CASRLSWTGLGEQYF. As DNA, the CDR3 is TGTGCCAGCAGACTGAGTTGGACAGGGCTCGGCGAGCAGTACTTC.

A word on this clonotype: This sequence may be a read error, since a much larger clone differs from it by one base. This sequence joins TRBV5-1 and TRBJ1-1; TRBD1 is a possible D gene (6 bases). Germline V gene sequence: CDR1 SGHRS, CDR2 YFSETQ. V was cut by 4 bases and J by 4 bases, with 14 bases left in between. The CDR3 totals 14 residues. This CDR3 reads CASSEDSQTTEAFF. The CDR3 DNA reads TGCGCCAGCAGCGAGGACAGCCAAACCACTGAAGCTTTCTTT. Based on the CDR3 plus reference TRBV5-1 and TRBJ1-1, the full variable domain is KAGVTQTPRYLIKTRGQQVTLSCSPISGHRSVSWYQQTPGQGLQFLFEYFSETQRNKGNFPGRFSGRQFSNSRSEMNVSTLELGDSALYLCASSEDSQTTEAFFGQGTRLTVV.

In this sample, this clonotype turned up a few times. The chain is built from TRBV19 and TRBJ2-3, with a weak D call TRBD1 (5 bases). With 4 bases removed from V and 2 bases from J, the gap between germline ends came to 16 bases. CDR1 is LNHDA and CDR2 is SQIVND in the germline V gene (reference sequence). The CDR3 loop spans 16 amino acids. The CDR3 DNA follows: TGTGCCAGTAGTACCTCCCCCAGGGATGTCACAGATACGCAGTATTTT. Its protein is CASSTSPRDVTDTQYF.

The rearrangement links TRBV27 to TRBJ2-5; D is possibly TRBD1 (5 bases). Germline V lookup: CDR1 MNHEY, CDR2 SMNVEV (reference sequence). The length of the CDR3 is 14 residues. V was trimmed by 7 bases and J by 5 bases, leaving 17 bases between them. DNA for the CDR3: TGTGCCAGCACTCCGTGGGGCGGTGCGGAGACCCAGTACTTC. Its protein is CASTPWGGAETQYF.

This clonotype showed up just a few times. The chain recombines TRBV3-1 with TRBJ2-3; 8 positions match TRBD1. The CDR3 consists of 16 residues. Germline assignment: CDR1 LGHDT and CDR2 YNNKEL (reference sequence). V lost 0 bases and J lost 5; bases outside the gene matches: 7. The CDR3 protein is CASSQDGSGTGDTQYF. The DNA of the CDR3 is TGTGCCAGCAGCCAAGATGGGTCGGGGACAGGAGATACGCAGTATTTT.

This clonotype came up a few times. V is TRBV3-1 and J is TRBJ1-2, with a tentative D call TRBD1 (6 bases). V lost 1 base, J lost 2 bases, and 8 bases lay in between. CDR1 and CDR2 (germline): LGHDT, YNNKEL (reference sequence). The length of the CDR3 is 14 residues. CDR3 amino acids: CASSQAGANYGYTF. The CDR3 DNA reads TGTGCCAGCAGCCAAGCAGGGGCAAACTATGGCTACACCTTC.

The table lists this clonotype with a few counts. The CDR3 protein is CASSFGAGLITDTQYF. The DNA of the CDR3 is TGTGCCAGCAGTTTTGGGGCAGGCCTGATCACAGATACGCAGTATTTT. The V gene is TRBV28, the J gene TRBJ2-3, with D perhaps matching TRBD1 (5 bases). V shed 3 bases and J shed 2 bases, with 15 bases lying between them. Germline V gene sequence: CDR1 MDHEN, CDR2 SYDVKM. The CDR3 spans 16 residues.

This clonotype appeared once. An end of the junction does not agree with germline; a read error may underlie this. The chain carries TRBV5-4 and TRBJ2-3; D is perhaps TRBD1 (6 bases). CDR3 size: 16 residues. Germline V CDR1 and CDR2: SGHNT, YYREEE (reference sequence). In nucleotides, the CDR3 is TGTGCCGGCAGCTTGGTGGTTACAGGGCCCACAGATACGCAGTATTTT. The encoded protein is CAGSLVVTGPTDTQYF.

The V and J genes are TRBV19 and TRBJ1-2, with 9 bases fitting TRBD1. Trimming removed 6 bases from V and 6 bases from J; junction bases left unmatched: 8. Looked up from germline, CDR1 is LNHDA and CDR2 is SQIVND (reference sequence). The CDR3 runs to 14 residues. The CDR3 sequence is CASSTGGLIDGYTF. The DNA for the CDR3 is TGTGCCAGTAGCACAGGGGGCTTGATAGATGGCTACACCTTC.

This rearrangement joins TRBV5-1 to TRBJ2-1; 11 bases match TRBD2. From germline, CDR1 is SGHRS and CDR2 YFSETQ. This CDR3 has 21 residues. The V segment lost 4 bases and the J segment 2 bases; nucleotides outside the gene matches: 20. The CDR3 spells CASSRSFLFSGRAITYNEQFF. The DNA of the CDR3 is TGCGCCAGCAGCCGATCTTTTTTATTTAGCGGGAGGGCCATCACCTACAATGAGCAGTTCTTC. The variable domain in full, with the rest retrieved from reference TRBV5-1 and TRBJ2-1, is KAGVTQTPRYLIKTRGQQVTLSCSPISGHRSVSWYQQTPGQGLQFLFEYFSETQRNKGNFPGRFSGRQFSNSRSEMNVSTLELGDSALYLCASSRSFLFSGRAITYNEQFFGPGTRLTVL.

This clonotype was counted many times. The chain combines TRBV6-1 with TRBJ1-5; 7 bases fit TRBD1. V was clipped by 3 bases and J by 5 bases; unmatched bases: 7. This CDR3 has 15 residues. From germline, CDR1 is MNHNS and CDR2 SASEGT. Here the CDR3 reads CASSEAGGKDQPQHF. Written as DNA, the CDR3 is TGTGCCAGCAGTGAGGCAGGGGGGAAGGATCAGCCCCAGCATTTT.

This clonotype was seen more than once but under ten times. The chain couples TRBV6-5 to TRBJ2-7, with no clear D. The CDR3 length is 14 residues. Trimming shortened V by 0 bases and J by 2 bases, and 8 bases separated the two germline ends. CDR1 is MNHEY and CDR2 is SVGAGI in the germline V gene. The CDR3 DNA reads TGTGCCAGCAGTTACTCGACCGCCACCTACGAGCAGTACTTC. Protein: CASSYSTATYEQYF.

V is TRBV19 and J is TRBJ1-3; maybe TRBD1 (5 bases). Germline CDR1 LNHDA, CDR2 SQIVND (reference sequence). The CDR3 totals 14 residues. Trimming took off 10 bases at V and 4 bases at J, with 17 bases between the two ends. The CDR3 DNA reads TGTGCCACCCGAGGGTGGGGGTCCGGAAACACCATATATTTT. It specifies CATRGWGSGNTIYF.

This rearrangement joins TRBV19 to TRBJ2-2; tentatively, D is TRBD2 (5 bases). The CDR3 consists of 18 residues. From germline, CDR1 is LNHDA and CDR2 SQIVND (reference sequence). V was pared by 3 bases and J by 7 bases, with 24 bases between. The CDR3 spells CASSIQQGRALRRGELFF. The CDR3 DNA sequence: TGTGCCAGTAGTATCCAACAAGGGCGGGCCCTTCGTCGCGGGGAGCTGTTTTTT.